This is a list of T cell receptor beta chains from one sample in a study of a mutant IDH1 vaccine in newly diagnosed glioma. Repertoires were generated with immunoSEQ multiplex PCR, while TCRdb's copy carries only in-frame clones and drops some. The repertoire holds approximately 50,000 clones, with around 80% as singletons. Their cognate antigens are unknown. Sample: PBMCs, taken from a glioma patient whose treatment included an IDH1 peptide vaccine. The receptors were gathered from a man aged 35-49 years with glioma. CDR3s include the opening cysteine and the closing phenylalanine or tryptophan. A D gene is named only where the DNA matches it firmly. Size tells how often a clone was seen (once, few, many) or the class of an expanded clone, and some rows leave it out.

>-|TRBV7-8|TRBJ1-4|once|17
CASSLVGTGKQNEKLFF
TGTGCCAGCAGCTTAGTTGGGACGGGGAAACAGAATGAAAAACTGTTTTTT
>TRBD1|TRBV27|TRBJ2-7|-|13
CASSLSDRVINYF
TGTGCCAGCAGTTTATCGGACAGGGTAATAAATTACTTC
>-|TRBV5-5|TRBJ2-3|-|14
CASSLRRSPDTQYF
TGTGCCAGCAGCTTGCGCAGGAGCCCAGATACGCAGTATTTT
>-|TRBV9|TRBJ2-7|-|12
CASSIGENEQYF
TGTGCCAGCAGCATCGGGGAGAACGAGCAGTACTTC
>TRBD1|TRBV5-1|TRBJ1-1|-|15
CASNRDRGMNTEAFF
TGCGCCAGCAACCGGGACAGGGGGATGAACACTGAAGCTTTCTTT
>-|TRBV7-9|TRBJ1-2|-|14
CASSLERGNYGYTF
TGTGCCAGCAGCTTAGAGAGGGGGAACTATGGCTACACCTTC
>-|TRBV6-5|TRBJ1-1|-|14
CASSYRGMNTEAFF
TGTGCCAGCAGTTACCGGGGGATGAACACTGAAGCTTTCTTT
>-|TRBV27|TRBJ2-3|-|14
CASSPWTATDTQYF
TGTGCCAGCAGTCCGTGGACAGCCACAGATACGCAGTATTTT
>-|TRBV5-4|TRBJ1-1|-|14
CASSPGVRNTEAFF
TGTGCCAGCAGCCCTGGGGTCAGAAACACTGAAGCTTTCTTT
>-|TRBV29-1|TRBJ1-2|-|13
CSATGQFNYGYTF
TGCAGCGCCACAGGACAGTTTAACTATGGCTACACCTTC
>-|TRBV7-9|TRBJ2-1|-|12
CASSLSVDEQFF
TGTGCCAGCAGTCTTAGCGTGGATGAGCAGTTCTTC
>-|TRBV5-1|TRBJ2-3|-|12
CASSLSTDTQYF
TGCGCCAGCAGCCTTAGCACAGATACGCAGTATTTT
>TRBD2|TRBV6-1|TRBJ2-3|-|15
CASGERLAGTDTQYF
TGTGCCAGCGGAGAACGACTAGCGGGGACAGATACGCAGTATTTT
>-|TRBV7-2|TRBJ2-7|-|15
CASSLGLGATYEQYF
TGTGCCAGCAGCTTAGGGCTGGGGGCCACCTACGAGCAGTACTTC
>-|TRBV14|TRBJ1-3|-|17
CASSQGKAGYSGNTIYF
TGTGCCAGCAGCCAAGGAAAGGCGGGATACTCTGGAAACACCATATATTTT
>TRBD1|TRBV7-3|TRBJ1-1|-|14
CASSLAGGNTEAFF
TGTGCCAGCAGCTTAGCAGGGGGCAACACTGAAGCTTTCTTT
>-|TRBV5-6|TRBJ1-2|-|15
CASSFGDRANYGYTF
TGTGCCAGCAGCTTCGGGGACCGAGCTAACTATGGCTACACCTTC
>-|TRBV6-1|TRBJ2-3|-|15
CASSERQEITDTQYF
TGTGCCAGCAGTGAACGCCAAGAGATCACAGATACGCAGTATTTT
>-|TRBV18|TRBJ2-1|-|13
CASSPGLIDEQFF
TGTGCCAGCTCACCAGGCCTCATAGATGAGCAGTTCTTC
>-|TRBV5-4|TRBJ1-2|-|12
CASSLERGGYTF
TGTGCCAGCAGCTTGGAGAGGGGTGGCTACACCTTC
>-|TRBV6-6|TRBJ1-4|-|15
CASSSHSATNEKLFF
TGTGCCAGCAGTTCCCACAGTGCAACTAATGAAAAACTGTTTTTT
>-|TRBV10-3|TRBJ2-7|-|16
CAISDPSGITSYEQYF
TGTGCCATCAGTGATCCATCCGGAATTACCTCCTACGAGCAGTACTTC
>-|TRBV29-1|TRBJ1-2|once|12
CSVDPHYYGYTF
TGCAGCGTTGATCCACACTACTATGGCTACACCTTC
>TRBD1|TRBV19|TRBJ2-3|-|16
CASSIDPGQSTDTQYF
TGTGCCAGTAGTATAGATCCGGGACAGAGCACAGATACGCAGTATTTT
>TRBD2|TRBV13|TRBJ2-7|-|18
CASSSRAGLAGGFYEQYF
TGTGCCAGCAGCTCCCGGGCGGGACTAGCGGGGGGATTCTACGAGCAGTACTTC
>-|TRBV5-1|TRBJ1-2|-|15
CASSLEGAPGYGYTF
TGCGCCAGCAGCTTGGAAGGGGCGCCTGGCTATGGCTACACCTTC
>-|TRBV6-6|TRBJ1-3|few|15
CASSYFGSSGNTIYF
TGTGCCAGCAGTTACTTCGGGTCCTCTGGAAACACCATATATTTT
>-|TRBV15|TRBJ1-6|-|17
CATSRDGLLDSWSPLHF
TGTGCCACCAGCAGAGATGGGCTGCTGGACAGTTGGTCACCCCTCCACTTT
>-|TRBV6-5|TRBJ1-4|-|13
CASSYGGGEKLFF
TGTGCCAGCAGTTACGGGGGGGGTGAAAAACTGTTTTTT
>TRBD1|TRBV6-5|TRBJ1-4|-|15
CASSRTGGEEEKLFF
TGTGCCAGCAGTCGCACAGGGGGAGAGGAGGAAAAACTGTTTTTT
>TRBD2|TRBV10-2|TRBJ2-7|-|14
CASMLAGSSYEQYF
TGCGCCAGCATGCTAGCGGGGAGCTCCTACGAGCAGTACTTC
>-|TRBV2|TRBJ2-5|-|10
CASSEETQYF
TGTGCCAGCAGTGAAGAGACCCAGTACTTC
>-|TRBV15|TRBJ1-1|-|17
CATTSTRGGGGNTEAFF
TGTGCCACTACTTCAACCCGTGGCGGGGGGGGGAACACTGAAGCTTTCTTT